What follows is one T cell receptor (beta chain) and its context. This specimen comes from a study of T cells in localized non-small cell lung cancer. This table comes from immunoSEQ multiplex PCR, and its TCRdb copy is limited to in-frame clones, with some not included. The repertoire holds 40,000 to 50,000 clones, with 88% as singletons. The CDR3 spans 14 residues. Looked up from germline, CDR1 is MNHEY and CDR2 is SVGAGI. V was clipped by 7 bases and J by 4 bases, with 16 bases between them. Sequencing was performed on peripheral blood, taken before any cancer treatment. This chain uses TRBV6-5 with TRBJ2-5; a weak D match, TRBD1 (5 bases). The sequence was collected from a female donor of 60 years or more with stage I squamous cell lung carcinoma. The CDR3 loop is CASTPGGRGETQYF. The CDR3 region has the DNA TGTGCCAGCACCCCGGGTGGTAGGGGAGAGACCCAGTACTTC.